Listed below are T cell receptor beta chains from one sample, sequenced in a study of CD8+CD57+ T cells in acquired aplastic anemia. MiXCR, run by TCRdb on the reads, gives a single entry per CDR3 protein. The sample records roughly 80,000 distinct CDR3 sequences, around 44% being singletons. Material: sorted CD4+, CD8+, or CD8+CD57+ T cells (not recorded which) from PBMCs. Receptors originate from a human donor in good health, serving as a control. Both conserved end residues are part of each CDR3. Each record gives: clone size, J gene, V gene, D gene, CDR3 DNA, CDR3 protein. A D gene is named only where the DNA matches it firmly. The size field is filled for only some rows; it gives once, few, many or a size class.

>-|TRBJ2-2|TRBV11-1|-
TGTGCCAGCAGCCCCCCGGTCTCTACCGGGGAGCTGTTTTTT
CASSPPVSTGELFF
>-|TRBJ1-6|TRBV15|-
TGTGCCACCAGCAGAGGGGGGGTCTATAATTCACCCCTCCACTTT
CATSRGGVYNSPLHF
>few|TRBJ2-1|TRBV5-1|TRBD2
TGCGCCAGCAGCTTAAGGACTAGCGCTGACAATGAGCAGTTCTTC
CASSLRTSADNEQFF
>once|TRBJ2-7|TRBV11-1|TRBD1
TGTGCCAGTCGCAAGGGACAGTCCAACGAGCAGTACTTC
CASRKGQSNEQYF
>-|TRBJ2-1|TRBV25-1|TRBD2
TGTGCCATCAGTGAGGTTAGGACTAGTGGAGATGAGCAGTTCTTC
CAISEVRTSGDEQFF
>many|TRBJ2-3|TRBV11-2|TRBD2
TGTGCCAGCAGCTTAACTAGCGGGGAGGGAGATACGCAGTATTTT
CASSLTSGEGDTQYF
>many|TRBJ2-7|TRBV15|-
TGTGCCACCAGCAGAGATAAAACATCCACCCGTGGAGAGCAGTACTTC
CATSRDKTSTRGEQYF
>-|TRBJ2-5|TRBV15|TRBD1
TGTGCCACCAGCACCCGACAGGGACAAGAGACCCAGTACTTC
CATSTRQGQETQYF
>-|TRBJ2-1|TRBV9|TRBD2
TGTGCCAGCAGCGACGGGGGGGCCGCCTACAATGAGCAGCTCTTC
CASSDGGAAYNEQLF
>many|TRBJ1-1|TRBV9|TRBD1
TGTGCCAGCAGCGGTCCAGGGGGCACTGAAGCTTTCTTT
CASSGPGGTEAFF
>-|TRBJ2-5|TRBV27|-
TGTGCCAGCAGTTCAACGCGGGGTGGGGAGACCCAGTACTTC
CASSSTRGGETQYF
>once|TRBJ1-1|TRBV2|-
TGTGTCAGCAGTACAGAGGCCACATTTGAAGCTTTCTTT
CVSSTEATFEAFF
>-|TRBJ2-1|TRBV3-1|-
TGTGCCAGCAGCCCAGCCGGGAGATACAATGAGCAGTTCTTC
CASSPAGRYNEQFF
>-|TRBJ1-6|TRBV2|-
TGTGCCAGCTTAAAACCACCCCTCCACTTT
CASLKPPLHF
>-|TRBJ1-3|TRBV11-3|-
TGTGCCAGCAGCGCGAGTCGAGGGTCAGGAAACACCATATATTTT
CASSASRGSGNTIYF
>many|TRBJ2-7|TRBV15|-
TGTGCCACCAGTCAAACTAGGGACGGTTCCTACGAGCAGTACTTC
CATSQTRDGSYEQYF
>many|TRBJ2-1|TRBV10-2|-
TGCGCCAGCAGTGAGTCGGAGGGAGGATTTGAGCAGTTCTTC
CASSESEGGFEQFF
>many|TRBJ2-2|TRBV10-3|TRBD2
TGTGCCATCAGTGGACTAGCGGGAGACCTCACCGGGGAGCTGTTTTTT
CAISGLAGDLTGELFF
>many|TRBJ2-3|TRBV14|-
TGTGCCAGCAGCCACCCGGGAGATACGCAGTATTTT
CASSHPGDTQYF
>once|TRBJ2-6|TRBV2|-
TGTGCCAGCAGTGGACCCCGTTCTGGGGCCAACGTCCTGACTTTC
CASSGPRSGANVLTF
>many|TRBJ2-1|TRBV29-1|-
TGCAGCGCCTCGCACAGTGAGCAGTTCTTC
CSASHSEQFF
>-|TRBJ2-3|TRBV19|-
TGTGCCAGTAGTCCTACCTCCCGAGATACGCAGTATTTT
CASSPTSRDTQYF
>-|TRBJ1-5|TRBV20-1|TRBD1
TGCAGTGCTAGGGGACAGGGCCCAAATCAGCCCCAGCATTTT
CSARGQGPNQPQHF
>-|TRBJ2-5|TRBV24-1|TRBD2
TGTGCCACCAGTGATCGGACTAGCGGAGGGGAGACCCAGTACTTC
CATSDRTSGGETQYF
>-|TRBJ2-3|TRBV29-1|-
TGCAGCGTTGAAGGCGTCATCCCAGATACGCAGTATTTT
CSVEGVIPDTQYF
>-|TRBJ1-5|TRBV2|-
TGTGCCAGCAGAAGGACCCTTTTAGAGGATCAGCCCCAGCATTTT
CASRRTLLEDQPQHF
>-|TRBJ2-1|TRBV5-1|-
TGCGCCAGCAGCTTGGAGGGCCCCGCTCCCTCCTACAATGAGCAGTTCTTC
CASSLEGPAPSYNEQFF
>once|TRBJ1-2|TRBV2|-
TGTGCCAGCAGTGAACCCAACAGGGATGGCTACACCTTC
CASSEPNRDGYTF
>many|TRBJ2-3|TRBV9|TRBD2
TGTGCCAGCAGCACAACGGGACTAGCGCGAGATACGCAGTATTTT
CASSTTGLARDTQYF
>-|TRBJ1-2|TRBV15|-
TGTGCCACCAGCAGGATACAGACAGACTATGGCTACACCTTC
CATSRIQTDYGYTF
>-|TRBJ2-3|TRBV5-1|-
TGCGCCAGCAGCAGGAGACCAGACACAGATACGCAGTATTTT
CASSRRPDTDTQYF
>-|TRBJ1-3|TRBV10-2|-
TGCGCCAGCGGTACCGCGCGGGGAAACACCAAATATTTT
CASGTARGNTKYF
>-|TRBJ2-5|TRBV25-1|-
TGTGCCAGCAGCCTCCGAGCCGACCAAGAGACCCAGTACTTC
CASSLRADQETQYF
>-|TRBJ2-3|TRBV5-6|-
TGTGCCAGCAGCTCGGGGGCAGATACGCAGTATTTT
CASSSGADTQYF
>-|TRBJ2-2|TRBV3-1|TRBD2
TGTGCCAGCACCGGACTAGCGGGAGAAACCGGGGAGCTGTTTTTT
CASTGLAGETGELFF
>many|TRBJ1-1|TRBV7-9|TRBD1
TGTGCCAGCAGCTTTGGTGGGACAGGTTACACTGAAGCTTTCTTT
CASSFGGTGYTEAFF
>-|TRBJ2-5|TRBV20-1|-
TGCAGTGCTCGTGAGACCCAGTACTTC
CSARETQYF
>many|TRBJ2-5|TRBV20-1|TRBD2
TGCAGTGCTAGGGACCGCGGGAGCGTTTTGGGGACCCAGTACTTC
CSARDRGSVLGTQYF
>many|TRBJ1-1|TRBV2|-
TGTGCCAGCATGGTGGTCATGAACACTGAAGCTTTCTTT
CASMVVMNTEAFF
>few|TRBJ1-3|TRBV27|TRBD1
TGTGCCAGCAGTTGGGGACAGCCGGAGTCTGGAAACACCATATATTTT
CASSWGQPESGNTIYF
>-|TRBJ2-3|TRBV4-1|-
TGCGCCAGCAGCCAAGTTGGGGCAGATACGCAGTATTTT
CASSQVGADTQYF
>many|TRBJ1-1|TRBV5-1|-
TGCGCCAGCCGGCACGGGGACACTGAAGCTTTCTTT
CASRHGDTEAFF
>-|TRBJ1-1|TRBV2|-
TGTGCCACCAACCGGGAGGGGGTGAACACTGAAGCTTTCTTT
CATNREGVNTEAFF
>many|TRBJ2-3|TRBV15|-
TGTGCCACTAGCCGGCAGGGTGAAGATACGCAGTATTTT
CATSRQGEDTQYF
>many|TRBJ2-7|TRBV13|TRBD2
TGTGCCAGCAGCGGGGCAAGCGGGGCGCTCTACGAGCAGTACTTC
CASSGASGALYEQYF